This T cell receptor (beta chain) was sequenced for a study of blood T cell repertoires in COVID-19. The wider study: Acute and convalescent COVID-19 samples came from the United States, Italy and Spain. The analysed material was cDNA or gDNA that came from T cells, B-cell-depleted T cells, or PBMCs.

The CDR3 runs 16 residues. Germline V gene data show CDR1 as KGHDR and CDR2 as SFDVKD. Trimming at V came to 7 bases and at J to 1 base, leaving 10 bases not matched to a gene. The authors' processing: Amplifying reference gene primers gave estimates of nucleated cell counts. The assay was immunoSEQ multiplex PCR, and TCRdb's table has in-frame clones only and misses some. V, J and clone size are taken as reported in that table, and D and trimming were inferred from the DNA itself. The sample contains over 600,000 clones, 85% to 90% of which appear only once. The chain employs TRBV24-1 and TRBJ2-5; 8 nucleotides line up with TRBD1. The sample taken for sequencing was peripheral blood. This clonotype was obtained from a woman aged 18-29 years with acute or convalescent COVID-19. CDR3 DNA: TGTGCCACCAGCAACCACGGGACAGGAGCCCAAGAGACCCAGTACTTC. Protein product: CATSNHGTGAQETQYF.